This T cell receptor beta chain is from a study of CD8 T cells in ankylosing spondylitis. Each CDR3 protein is one row after TCRdb ran MiXCR on the 5' RACE reads. The sample holds a few hundred thousand distinct CDR3 sequences, over 15% seen once. Whole-study findings and limits: Relatively rare in peripheral blood, disease-linked clones were also CD8+. There were earlier reports of some motif variants in reactive arthritis synovial fluid and blood. According to the report, clones linked to the disease were significantly enriched in matched synovial fluid samples taken from ankylosing spondylitis patients. Blood of patients with ankylosing spondylitis appeared to be characterized by a TCR beta motif of eight highly homologous variants.

V shed 3 bases and J 3 bases; nucleotides not matched to a gene: 12. CDR1 MGHDK and CDR2 SYGVNS come from the germline V gene. The CDR3 has 18 amino acids. Notes on this clonotype: The target antigen is unknown.

The specimen was blood, either unsorted or a sorted T cell fraction (not recorded which). The rearrangement joins TRBV25-1 to TRBJ2-3, with TRBD2 identical over 10 bases. The sequence derives from a male donor with ankylosing spondylitis or in good health (not recorded which). CDR3 loop: CASSDRFEREGLTDTQYF. The CDR3 coding sequence is TGTGCCAGCAGTGACCGTTTCGAGCGGGAGGGCCTAACAGATACGCAGTATTTT.